A selection of T cell receptor beta chains follows, all from one sample in a study of cytomegalovirus exposure and HLA in healthy donors. Assay used: immunoSEQ multiplex PCR; TCRdb lists only in-frame clones, some missing. This table has over 60,000 clones, roughly 95% appearing once. The sequencing input was PBMCs. The receptors shown here come from a man younger than 30 in good health and CMV-seronegative. Both conserved end residues are part of each CDR3. A D gene is named only where the DNA matches it firmly. Where a row states a size, it is once, few, many or the class of an expanded clone; other rows omit it.

. . TRBJ1-1 TRBV7-9 CASKDGNMNTEAFF TGTGCCAGCAAGGACGGGAACATGAACACTGAAGCTTTCTTT
. few TRBJ2-4 TRBV27 CASSSKTPDRIAKNIQYF TGTGCCAGCAGTTCGAAGACCCCGGACAGAATAGCCAAAAACATTCAGTACTTC
. . TRBJ1-2 TRBV9 CASSVYGLGYGYTF TGTGCCAGCAGCGTATACGGACTGGGATACGGCTACACCTTC
. . TRBJ1-1 TRBV19 CASSIVPGPNTEAFF TGTGCCAGTAGTATAGTGCCAGGGCCCAACACTGAAGCTTTCTTT
. . TRBJ1-1 TRBV5-6 CASSLGRGYTEAFF TGTGCCAGCAGCTTGGGCCGGGGGTACACTGAAGCTTTCTTT
TRBD2 . TRBJ2-5 TRBV7-7 CASSSGGAGETQYF TGTGCTAGCAGCTCCGGGGGGGCGGGAGAGACCCAGTACTTC
. . TRBJ2-7 TRBV30 CAWSTGQTYEQYF TGTGCCTGGAGCACAGGGCAAACCTACGAGCAGTACTTC
. . TRBJ1-1 TRBV30 CAWTGGDTEAFF TGTGCCTGGACGGGAGGGGACACTGAAGCTTTCTTT
. . TRBJ1-2 TRBV30 CAWRGADGYTF TGTGCCTGGAGAGGGGCAGACGGCTACACCTTC
. . TRBJ2-7 TRBV28 CASSVSSYEQYF TGTGCCAGCAGTGTGAGCTCCTACGAGCAGTACTTC
TRBD2 few TRBJ2-3 TRBV5-5 CASSPGLAGTDTQYF TGTGCCAGCAGTCCCGGACTAGCGGGCACAGATACGCAGTATTTT
. . TRBJ1-2 TRBV10-2 CASKEGADPYGYTF TGCGCCAGCAAGGAAGGGGCGGACCCCTATGGCTACACCTTC
TRBD1 . TRBJ1-1 TRBV15 CATSTARTGGIAFF TGTGCCACCAGCACTGCTAGGACAGGGGGCATAGCTTTCTTT
. . TRBJ1-6 TRBV6-1 CASLGGVTGNSPLHF TGTGCCAGCCTAGGAGGGGTGACCGGTAATTCACCCCTCCACTTT
. . TRBJ1-1 TRBV7-6 CASSLFGGGGLNTEAFF TGTGCCAGCAGCTTATTCGGCGGGGGGGGATTGAACACTGAAGCTTTCTTT
. . TRBJ1-4 TRBV9 CASSAQATNEKLFF TGTGCCAGCAGCGCACAAGCAACTAATGAAAAACTGTTTTTT
. . TRBJ1-3 TRBV9 CASSADRASGNTIYF TGTGCCAGCAGCGCCGACAGAGCCTCTGGAAACACCATATATTTT
TRBD2 . TRBJ2-2 TRBV11-3 CASSLNSGGTGELFF TGTGCCAGCAGCTTAAATAGCGGGGGCACCGGGGAGCTGTTTTTT
TRBD2 . TRBJ2-5 TRBV7-2 CASSLVAGGLGQETQYF TGTGCCAGCAGCTTAGTTGCGGGGGGGCTGGGCCAAGAGACCCAGTACTTC
. few TRBJ2-3 TRBV6-1 CASSERGGEPDTQYF TGTGCCAGCAGTGAAAGAGGGGGGGAACCAGATACGCAGTATTTT
. . TRBJ2-1 TRBV2 CASIQDYYNEQFF TGTGCCAGCATCCAAGACTACTACAATGAGCAGTTCTTC
TRBD1 . TRBJ1-1 TRBV4-3 CASSPGQGNTEAFF TGCGCCAGCAGCCCTGGACAGGGGAACACTGAAGCTTTCTTT
TRBD1 . TRBJ2-1 TRBV11-2 CASSLDRARDEQFF TGTGCCAGCAGCTTGGACAGGGCTAGGGATGAGCAGTTCTTC
TRBD1 . TRBJ1-1 TRBV28 CASSFFETGRNTEAFF TGTGCCAGCAGTTTTTTCGAGACAGGGAGGAACACTGAAGCTTTCTTT
TRBD1 . TRBJ1-1 TRBV18 CASSRTGGTEAFF TGTGCCAGCTCACGGACAGGGGGCACTGAAGCTTTCTTT
TRBD1 . TRBJ1-2 TRBV7-2 CASSRGQGDYGYTF TGTGCCAGCAGCCGCGGACAGGGAGACTATGGCTACACCTTC
TRBD1 . TRBJ1-2 TRBV19 CASSKDRGPGGYGYTF TGTGCCAGTAGTAAGGACAGGGGGCCTGGGGGCTATGGCTACACCTTC
. . TRBJ1-1 TRBV27 CASSLSQQGPWAFF TGTGCCAGCAGTTTGTCCCAACAGGGTCCGTGGGCTTTCTTT
. . TRBJ2-7 TRBV5-4 CASSLEGGGRTYEQYF TGTGCCAGCAGCTTGGAGGGCGGGGGCCGAACTTACGAGCAGTACTTC
TRBD2 . TRBJ2-5 TRBV11-2 CASSLVAGGETQYF TGTGCCAGCAGCTTAGTCGCGGGGGGGGAGACCCAGTACTTC
. . TRBJ2-7 TRBV7-2 CASSAGGDGVYEQYF TGTGCCAGCAGCGCCGGAGGGGACGGGGTCTACGAGCAGTACTTC
. . TRBJ2-7 TRBV9 CASSVLDSSSHEQYF TGTGCCAGCAGCGTATTGGACAGCTCGTCCCACGAGCAGTACTTC
. . TRBJ1-5 TRBV28 CASRIRGSIGPQHF TGTGCCAGCAGGATAAGGGGGAGTATCGGGCCCCAGCATTTT
TRBD1 . TRBJ1-6 TRBV5-4 CASSSRTGRQGTYNSPLHF TGTGCCAGCAGCTCGAGGACAGGAAGACAGGGGACCTATAATTCACCCCTCCACTTT
. . TRBJ2-3 TRBV7-9 CASSPGGTDTQYF TGTGCCAGCAGCCCGGGGGGCACAGATACGCAGTATTTT